A single sample is the source of the 4 T cell receptor beta chains below, sequenced in a study of T cell responses to AZD1222 COVID-19 vaccine (dated by TCRdb to 2020 to 2022). Library method: the immunoSEQ multiplex PCR assay. As stored in TCRdb, this immuneACCESS dataset retains in-frame rearrangements with V and J assigned. A fraction of the clones does not appear; measured against another copy, unresolved V genes explain less than half of the discrepancy, and the remainder lacks a known reason. The sample contains about 170,000 clones, 70% to 90% of them found a single time. Of the sample, more than 3.5% is held by the ten largest clones. Taken with the paper, the label for time point translates to: about 28 days (+/-7) after the second vaccine dose. The meaning of the sample's treatment or condition label: meningococcal conjugate vaccine given as trial control. The specimen comprised peripheral blood, sampled 28 days after the second dose of the MenACWY control vaccine. The source is an adult who received the MenACWY meningococcal vaccine as a control.

The gene calls are TRBV10-2 and TRBJ1-6; D is possibly TRBD1 (5 bases). The CDR3 extends over 15 amino acids. V gave up 8 bases and J gave up 4 bases, with 15 bases separating them. The germline CDR1 and CDR2 sequences are WSHSY and SAAADI. The CDR3 DNA is TGCGCCAGCCAGTTAGCCGGGGCTTATAATTCACCCCTCCACTTT. It is translated as CASQLAGAYNSPLHF.

This clone was seen once. The chain combines TRBV4-3 with TRBJ1-2; 7 bases align to TRBD1. V lost 4 bases to trimming and J lost 4 bases; unmatched junction nucleotides: 6. Germline V gene lookup returns CDR1 LGHNA and CDR2 YSLEER. This CDR3 has 14 amino acids. The CDR3: CASSRETGTYGYTF. The CDR3 nucleotides are TGCGCCAGCAGCCGCGAGACAGGGACCTATGGCTACACCTTC.

The chain couples TRBV30 to TRBJ1-1, with D perhaps matching TRBD1 (5 bases). Germline CDR1 is GTSNPN and CDR2 is SVGIG (reference sequence). Trimming stripped 3 bases from V and 5 bases from J, with 13 bases between. The CDR3 spans 13 residues. The CDR3 is CAWRGTGYTEAFF. The CDR3 bases are TGTGCCTGGAGGGGTACAGGTTATACTGAAGCTTTCTTT. The entire variable domain, with the rest obtained from reference TRBV30 and TRBJ1-1, is as follows: SQTIHQWPATLVQPVGSPLSLECTVEGTSNPNLYWYRQAAGRGLQLLFYSVGIGQISSEVPQNLSASRPQDRQFILSSKKLLLSDSGFYLCAWRGTGYTEAFFGQGTRLTVV.

The chain combines TRBV6-4 with TRBJ2-3, with no clear D. The germline V gene has CDR1 MRHNA and CDR2 SNTAGT. V was trimmed by 3 bases and J by 6 bases, leaving 13 bases between them. The CDR3 extends over 14 amino acids. CDR3 sequence: CASSESRVADTQYF. CDR3 DNA sequence: TGTGCCAGCAGTGAATCTAGGGTTGCGGATACGCAGTATTTT.